This record concerns one T cell receptor beta chain sequence. Its specificity is not known. MiXCR, applied by TCRdb to the 5' RACE reads, yields one record per CDR3 protein. The table shows 450,000 or so distinct CDR3 sequences, with 20% occurring only once. The record originates from a study of T-cell memory formation after mild COVID-19. The CDR3 has 15 amino acids. V lost 3 bases to trimming and J lost 4 bases; unmatched junction nucleotides: 8. The study, taken as a whole, reports: Unconfirmed was the SARS-CoV-2 specificity of second-wave clones that peaked on day 37. Shrinking CD4+ clones resided mostly in CM and EM, and CD8+ ones in EMRA.

This receptor was taken from an adult woman who had mild COVID-19 (a few samples of this study predate the infection). Cell type and time point are not known. The specimen sequenced was PBMCs or a T cell subset sorted from them (not recorded which). The V and J genes are TRBV12-3 or TRBV12-4 and TRBJ2-7, with 8 bases aligning to TRBD1. CDR3 protein: CASSFLGQGSYEQYF. CDR3 sequence (DNA): TGTGCCAGCAGTTTCCTCGGACAGGGCTCATACGAGCAGTACTTC.